The text below deals with one TCR beta chain. This entry comes from a study of blood T cell repertoires in COVID-19. In the study overall: Nucleic acid was either cDNA or gDNA, and it came from T cells, B-cell-depleted T cells, or PBMCs.

Germline V CDR1 and CDR2: SGHRS, YFSETQ. V lost 0 bases and J 2 bases, leaving 12 bases between the germline ends. This CDR3 contains 16 residues. The study recruited people aged 18 to 89 years across 20 to 30 US areas. Under the authors' procedure: Estimation of nucleated cell counts was performed using reference gene primer amplification. Sequenced by immunoSEQ multiplex PCR; TCRdb stores in-frame clones only, minus some. V and J calls plus clone size are reproduced from that table; the DNA served to infer D and trimming. The data show around 220,000 clones, roughly 87% seen once. The receptor was isolated from a woman in her thirties with acute COVID-19. The V gene is TRBV5-1, the J gene TRBJ1-5; no reliable D call. Source material: PBMCs or T cells enriched from blood (not recorded which). Here the CDR3 reads CASSLGATAGNQPQHF. The CDR3 nucleotides read TGCGCCAGCAGCTTGGGGGCTACAGCGGGCAATCAGCCCCAGCATTTT.